A single sample gave rise to the 22 T cell receptor beta chains below, sequenced in a study of shared clonotypes between healthy human individuals. Assay used: immunoSEQ multiplex PCR; TCRdb lists only in-frame clones, some missing. This repertoire shows around 1.5 million clones, 98% found once; its top ten account for roughly 0.45%. The sequenced sample was naive CD4+ T cells sorted from blood. Subset noted: CD45RA+ positively selected. The receptors stem from a man younger than 45 in good health.

This chain links TRBV7-9 with TRBJ1-4; possible D gene TRBD1, 5 bases. The CDR3 runs 15 residues. Germline V gene sequence: CDR1 SEHNR, CDR2 FQNEAQ (reference sequence). V dropped 5 bases and J dropped 4 bases, with 14 bases sitting between them. CDR3 nucleotides: TGTGCCAGCAGCCCCCGCGCGGGGGGTAATGAAAAACTGTTTTTT. It is translated as CASSPRAGGNEKLFF.

The chain carries TRBV7-3 and TRBJ2-3; D unclear. The CDR3 extends over 13 amino acids. Trimming left V 4 bases short and J 2 bases short, with 7 bases between. Looked up from germline, CDR1 is SGHTA and CDR2 is FQGTGA. The CDR3 spells CASSSGYTDTQYF. In nucleotides, the CDR3 is TGTGCCAGCAGCTCCGGCTACACAGATACGCAGTATTTT.

This clone appeared a single time. The chain has TRBV6-1 and TRBJ1-1; the D gene is possibly TRBD1 (6 bases). Looked up from germline, CDR1 is MNHNS and CDR2 is SASEGT. The CDR3 is 14 amino acids. Trimming left V 6 bases short and J 1 base short, with 12 bases between. In DNA, the CDR3 is TGTGCCAGCAGAGTGGGGGGCAGGAACACTGAAGCTTTCTTT. Translation gives CASRVGGRNTEAFF.

The chain carries TRBV29-1 and TRBJ2-7, with 7 bases lining up with TRBD2. From germline, CDR1 is SQVTM and CDR2 ANQGSEA. V dropped 3 bases and J dropped 3; count of bases not matched to a gene: 2. The CDR3 covers 12 residues. CDR3 DNA: TGCAGCGTTGAGGGGAGGGACTACGAGCAGTACTTC. Its protein product is CSVEGRDYEQYF.

The genes are TRBV6-1 and TRBJ1-2; D gene ambiguous. V was clipped by 7 bases and J by 3 bases, with 9 bases between them. The CDR3 spans 12 residues. Germline lookup yields CDR1 MNHNS and CDR2 SASEGT. For the CDR3, the DNA is TGTGCCAGCACAGAAATATACTATGGCTACACCTTC. Translated, it gives CASTEIYYGYTF.

The chain carries TRBV2 and TRBJ2-1; 8 bases map to TRBD2. The CDR3 extends over 12 amino acids. V was pared by 11 bases and J by 7 bases, with 7 bases of the junction left unmatched. The germline gives CDR1 SNHLY, CDR2 FYNNEI. CDR3 bases: TGTGCCGGCGGGACTAGAAGGAATGAGCAGTTCTTC. Translation gives CAGGTRRNEQFF. The whole variable domain, filled in from reference TRBV2 and TRBJ2-1, reads EPEVTQTPSHQVTQMGQEVILRCVPISNHLYFYWYRQILGQKVEFLVSFYNNEISEKSEIFDDQFSVERPDGSNFTLKIRSTKLEDSAMYFCAGGTRRNEQFFGPGTRLTVL.

This sequence joins TRBV7-9 and TRBJ2-2, with a weak D call TRBD2 (6 bases). The CDR3 runs 16 residues. The V end was cut by 2 bases, the J end by 4 bases, with 14 bases between. Germline V lookup: CDR1 SEHNR, CDR2 FQNEAQ (reference sequence). This CDR3 is CASSLRGDGGTGELFF. CDR3 bases: TGTGCCAGCAGCTTACGCGGGGATGGTGGCACCGGGGAGCTGTTTTTT.

The rearrangement uses TRBV18 and TRBJ2-3, with D unresolved. The CDR3 runs to 11 residues. The V gene's germline CDR1 is KGHSH and CDR2 LQKENI. Trimming removed 1 base from V and 5 bases from J, with 1 base in between. CDR3 region: CASSPQDTQYF. Written as DNA, the CDR3 is TGTGCCAGCTCACCACAAGATACGCAGTATTTT.

The rearrangement uses TRBV5-1 and TRBJ2-3, with TRBD2 matching over 9 bases. Trimming at V came to 0 bases and at J to 0 bases, leaving 5 bases not matched to a gene. Germline-derived CDR1 and CDR2 are SGHRS and YFSETQ. This CDR3 has 17 amino acids. The CDR3 nucleotides read TGCGCCAGCAGCTTGGTTTCTAGCGGGACTAGCACAGATACGCAGTATTTT. It is translated as CASSLVSSGTSTDTQYF.

The chain couples TRBV18 to TRBJ2-1; no clear D. Germline CDR1 KGHSH, CDR2 LQKENI. V gave up 4 bases and J gave up 4 bases, with 5 bases separating them. The length of the CDR3 is 12 residues. The CDR3 coding sequence is TGTGCCAGCTCACTTCAATACAATGAGCAGTTCTTC. This sequence encodes CASSLQYNEQFF.

This chain connects TRBV2 to TRBJ2-7; 11 nucleotides align to TRBD1. V trimming: 5 bases; J trimming: 2 bases; junction bases outside the gene matches: 5. Germline-derived CDR1 and CDR2 are SNHLY and FYNNEI. The CDR3 has 15 amino acids. The CDR3 loop is CASSKGTGGTYEQYF. The CDR3 DNA reads TGTGCCAGCAGTAAGGGGACAGGGGGTACCTACGAGCAGTACTTC.

This chain connects TRBV28 to TRBJ2-7; D gene ambiguous. Between the trimmed V and J ends, which lost 7 bases and 3 bases, there was a span of 13 bases. CDR3 length: 13 amino acids. Germline V gives CDR1 MDHEN, CDR2 SYDVKM. The CDR3 here is CASTSRIFYEQYF. The CDR3 DNA follows: TGTGCCAGCACCTCTCGAATTTTCTACGAGCAGTACTTC.

V gene TRBV6-7 combines with J gene TRBJ2-7; the D call may be TRBD1 or TRBD2 (9 bases each). TRBV6-7 is given ORF status, its function remaining uncertain. Trimming left V 7 bases short and J 5 bases short, with 36 bases between. The CDR3 is made up of 20 amino acids. The CDR3 protein is CASTKQGAPSGTYILNEQYF. CDR3 sequence (DNA): TGTGCCAGCACCAAACAGGGGGCGCCTAGCGGGACGTACATCCTAAACGAGCAGTACTTC.

V usage is TRBV23-1 and J usage is TRBJ2-7; D call uncertain. TRBV23-1 is an open reading frame, and its role is uncertain. The CDR3 spans 8 residues. The CDR3 protein is CAYNEQYF. The CDR3 region has the DNA TGCGCTTACAACGAGCAGTACTTC.

This chain links TRBV18 with TRBJ1-1; 11 bases are shared with TRBD1. The CDR3 is made up of 16 amino acids. CDR1 and CDR2 from the germline V gene are KGHSH and LQKENI. J gave up 0 bases and V 3 bases, and 3 bases lay outside the gene matches. CDR3: CASSPRGQGVNTEAFF. The CDR3 nucleotides are TGTGCCAGCTCACCGAGGGGACAGGGGGTGAACACTGAAGCTTTCTTT. Filled out from reference TRBV18 and TRBJ1-1, the complete variable domain reads NAGVMQNPRHLVRRRGQEARLRCSPMKGHSHVYWYRQLPEEGLKFMVYLQKENIIDESGMPKERFSAEFPKEGPSILRIQQVVRGDSAAYFCASSPRGQGVNTEAFFGQGTRLTVV.

The rearrangement uses TRBV28 and TRBJ2-2, with D perhaps TRBD2 (5 bases). CDR3 size: 15 residues. V lost 5 bases and J 4 bases, leaving 14 bases between the germline ends. Germline loops: CDR1 MDHEN, CDR2 SYDVKM. CDR3 in amino acids: CASSLIAGLTGELFF. In DNA, the CDR3 is TGTGCCAGCAGTCTTATAGCAGGACTCACCGGGGAGCTGTTTTTT.

CDR3 nucleotide sequence: TGTGCCAGCAGCTTAGTATTTGGGGCTGGTACCGGGGAGCTGTTTTTT. Its translation: CASSLVFGAGTGELFF. The chain has TRBV7-9 and TRBJ2-2; TRBD1 might be the D (5 bases). Per germline, CDR1 SEHNR and CDR2 FQNEAQ (reference sequence). Trimming cost V 1 base and J 5 bases, with 14 bases left between them. The CDR3 loop spans 16 amino acids.

The chain joins TRBV7-2 to TRBJ2-1, with 7 bases aligning to TRBD2. From germline, CDR1 is SGHTA and CDR2 FQGNSA. The CDR3 is 15 residues long. V shed 1 base, J shed 2 bases, and the junction held 2 bases outside the gene matches. The CDR3 coding sequence is TGTGCCAGCAGCTTAGGACTAGCAACCTACAATGAGCAGTTCTTC. It yields the protein CASSLGLATYNEQFF.

This sequence joins TRBV28 and TRBJ1-1; the match to TRBD1 covers 8 bases. The junction had 9 bases not matched to a gene; V was cut back by 7 bases and J by 2 bases. The CDR3 is 15 residues long. CDR1 and CDR2 from the germline V gene are MDHEN and SYDVKM. CDR3 sequence reads: CASNFRDRRNTEAFF. DNA of the CDR3: TGTGCCAGCAACTTTCGGGACAGGCGTAACACTGAAGCTTTCTTT.

The gene calls are TRBV11-2 and TRBJ2-7; no reliable D call. Germline V gives CDR1 SGHAT, CDR2 FQNNGV. Deletions cut 8 bases from V and 6 bases from J, with 11 bases between. The CDR3 loop spans 11 amino acids. The CDR3 reads CASARFGEQYF. The CDR3 region has the DNA TGTGCCAGCGCTAGGTTCGGCGAGCAGTACTTC.

This rearrangement joins TRBV15 to TRBJ2-1; D might be TRBD1 or TRBD2, each matching 6 bases. With 4 bases removed from V and 11 bases from J, the gap between germline ends came to 15 bases. The CDR3 totals 13 residues. Germline values: CDR1 LNHNV, CDR2 YYDKDF (reference sequence). Here the CDR3 DNA reads TGTGCCACCAGCATCTCCGGGGGCATGCAGCAGTTCTTC. Translation: CATSISGGMQQFF. Variable domain in full (rest from reference TRBV15 and TRBJ2-1): DAMVIQNPRYQVTQFGKPVTLSCSQTLNHNVMYWYQQKSSQAPKLLFHYYDKDFNNEADTPDNFQSRRPNTSFCFLDIRSPGLGDTAMYLCATSISGGMQQFFGPGTRLTVL.

V and J are TRBV2 and TRBJ1-3; perhaps TRBD1 as D (5 bases). This CDR3 comprises 15 residues. Between the trimmed V and J ends, which lost 9 bases and 2 bases, there was a span of 17 bases. Germline V gene sequence: CDR1 SNHLY, CDR2 FYNNEI. The CDR3 sequence is CARGGLKATGNTIYF. CDR3 coding DNA: TGTGCCAGGGGGGGACTTAAGGCTACTGGAAACACCATATATTTT.